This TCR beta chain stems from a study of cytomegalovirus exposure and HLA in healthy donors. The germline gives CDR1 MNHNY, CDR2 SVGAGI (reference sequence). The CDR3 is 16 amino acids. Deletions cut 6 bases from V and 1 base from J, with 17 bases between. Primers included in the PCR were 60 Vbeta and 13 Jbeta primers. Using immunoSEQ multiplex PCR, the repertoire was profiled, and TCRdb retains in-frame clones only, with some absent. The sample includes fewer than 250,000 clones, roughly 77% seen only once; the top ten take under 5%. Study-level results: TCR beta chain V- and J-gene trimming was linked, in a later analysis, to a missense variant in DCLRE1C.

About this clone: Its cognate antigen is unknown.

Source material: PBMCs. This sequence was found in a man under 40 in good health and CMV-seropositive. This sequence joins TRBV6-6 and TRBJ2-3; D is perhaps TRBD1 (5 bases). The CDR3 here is CASRPGDSPGTDTQYF. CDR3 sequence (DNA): TGTGCCAGCAGACCCGGAGACAGCCCGGGCACAGATACGCAGTATTTT.